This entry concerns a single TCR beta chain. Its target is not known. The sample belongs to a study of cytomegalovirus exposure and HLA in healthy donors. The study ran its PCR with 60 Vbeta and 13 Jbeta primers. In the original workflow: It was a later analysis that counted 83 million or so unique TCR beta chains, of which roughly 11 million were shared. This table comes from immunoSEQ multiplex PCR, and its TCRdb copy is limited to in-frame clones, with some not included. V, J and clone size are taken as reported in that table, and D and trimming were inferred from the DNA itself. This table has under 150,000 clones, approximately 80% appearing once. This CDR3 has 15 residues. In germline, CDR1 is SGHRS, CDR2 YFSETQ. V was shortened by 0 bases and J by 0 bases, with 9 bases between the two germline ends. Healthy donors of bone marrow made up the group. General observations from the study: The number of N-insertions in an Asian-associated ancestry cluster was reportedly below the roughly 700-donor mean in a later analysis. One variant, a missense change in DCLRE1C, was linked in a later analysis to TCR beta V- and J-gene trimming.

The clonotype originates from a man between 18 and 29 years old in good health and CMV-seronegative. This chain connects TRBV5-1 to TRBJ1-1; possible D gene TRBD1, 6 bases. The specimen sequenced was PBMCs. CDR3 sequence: CASSLAPGVNTEAFF. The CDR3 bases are TGCGCCAGCAGCTTGGCTCCAGGGGTGAACACTGAAGCTTTCTTT. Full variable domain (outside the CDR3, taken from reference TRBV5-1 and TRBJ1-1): KAGVTQTPRYLIKTRGQQVTLSCSPISGHRSVSWYQQTPGQGLQFLFEYFSETQRNKGNFPGRFSGRQFSNSRSEMNVSTLELGDSALYLCASSLAPGVNTEAFFGQGTRLTVV.